The 29 T cell receptor beta chains reported below all come from one sample, sequenced in a study of T cell repertoires in cytomegalovirus infection (dated by TCRdb to between 2017 and 2020). This sample was sequenced with an Illumina HiSeq 1500. TCRdb cleaned the public reads at Q25 with fastp, built clones with MiXCR and kept in-frame beta chains. One record per CDR3 amino acid sequence lists the most common genes and DNA. Here the sample has roughly 320,000 distinct CDR3 sequences; approximately 10% occur a single time. The ten largest clones capture approximately 2.3% of the sample. The sample taken for sequencing was PBMCs. The receptors were gathered from a human donor in good health (CMV status not recorded). Some clones in this sample may be carry-over from other donors' samples.

The rearrangement links TRBV29-1 to TRBJ1-1, with D maybe TRBD1 (5 bases). Germline lookup yields CDR1 SQVTM and CDR2 ANQGSEA. V lost 3 bases, J lost 1 base, and 18 bases lay in between. The CDR3 sequence is 16 residues long. The CDR3 region is CSVDSVLEGPNTEAFF. CDR3 bases: TGCAGCGTTGACTCCGTTTTGGAGGGGCCGAACACTGAAGCTTTCTTT.

This clonotype was counted at least ten times. V gene TRBV6-6 combines with J gene TRBJ2-3, with TRBD2 matching over 9 bases. CDR3 length: 16 amino acids. The J segment lost 3 bases and the V segment lost 3 bases, leaving 7 bases of the junction unmatched. Germline V gene lookup returns CDR1 MNHNY and CDR2 SVGAGI (reference sequence). In DNA, the CDR3 is TGTGCCAGCAGTTATGGTGGTAGCGGGGGTACAGATACGCAGTATTTT. Translating it yields CASSYGGSGGTDTQYF.

This clonotype showed up many times. The chain employs TRBV7-9 and TRBJ2-2; either TRBD1 or TRBD2 may fit D (6 bases each). This CDR3 has 15 residues. V dropped 2 bases and J dropped 3 bases, with 10 bases sitting between them. In germline, CDR1 is SEHNR, CDR2 FQNEAQ (reference sequence). CDR3 coding DNA: TGTGCCAGCAGCTTACCGGGGGCGGACACCGGGGAGCTGTTTTTT. The encoded protein is CASSLPGADTGELFF.

This clonotype was counted many times. The chain employs TRBV10-2 and TRBJ2-1; no clear D gene. This CDR3 has 13 amino acids. V was pared by 5 bases and J by 8 bases, with 13 bases between. The germline V gene has CDR1 WSHSY and CDR2 SAAADI. The CDR3 nucleotides are TGCGCCAGCAGTAAAGTCCCGTGGTATGAGCAGTTCTTC. Translated, it gives CASSKVPWYEQFF.

In this sample, this clonotype turned up many times. The chain links TRBV7-2 to TRBJ1-2; D is perhaps TRBD1 (6 bases). The germline CDR1 and CDR2 sequences are SGHTA and FQGNSA. The CDR3 has 15 residues. V lost 7 bases to trimming and J lost 6 bases, with 21 bases between them. The CDR3 loop is CASIPPGHRVDGYTF. CDR3 sequence (DNA): TGTGCCAGCATCCCCCCCGGACACAGGGTTGATGGCTACACCTTC.

This clonotype was picked up many times. V usage is TRBV20-1 and J usage is TRBJ2-5, with 12 bases aligning to TRBD2. Looked up from germline, CDR1 is DFQATT and CDR2 is SNEGSKA (reference sequence). This CDR3 spans 17 amino acids. V lost 6 bases, J lost 4 bases, and 15 bases stayed unmatched. CDR3 sequence (DNA): TGCAGTGCAAGCGGGCTAGCGGGGGGGCGATCCTTAGAGACCCAGTACTTC. This codes for CSASGLAGGRSLETQYF.

There are many counts of this clonotype. The chain has TRBV28 and TRBJ1-5, with 9 positions matching TRBD1. Germline V lookup: CDR1 MDHEN, CDR2 SYDVKM. After removal of 3 bases from V and 5 bases from J, the junction contained 8 bases not matched to a gene. There are 16 residues in the CDR3. CDR3 sequence reads: CASSFHLGQGDQPQHF. As DNA, the CDR3 is TGTGCCAGCAGTTTTCACCTGGGACAGGGAGATCAGCCCCAGCATTTT. Complete variable domain (other parts from reference TRBV28 and TRBJ1-5): DVKVTQSSRYLVKRTGEKVFLECVQDMDHENMFWYRQDPGLGLRLIYFSYDVKMKEKGDIPEGYSVSREKKERFSLILESASTNQTSMYLCASSFHLGQGDQPQHFGDGTRLSIL.

This clonotype was observed at least ten times. The chain uses TRBV28 and TRBJ1-4, with 8 bases matching TRBD1. This CDR3 spans 16 amino acids. J gave up 15 bases and V 3 bases, and 18 bases lay outside the gene matches. In germline, CDR1 is MDHEN, CDR2 SYDVKM. This CDR3 is CASSLSGMGQDIELFF. In DNA, the CDR3 is TGTGCCAGCAGTTTGAGTGGAATGGGACAGGACATAGAATTGTTTTTT. Complete variable domain (other parts from reference TRBV28 and TRBJ1-4): DVKVTQSSRYLVKRTGEKVFLECVQDMDHENMFWYRQDPGLGLRLIYFSYDVKMKEKGDIPEGYSVSREKKERFSLILESASTNQTSMYLCASSLSGMGQDIELFFGSGTQLSVL.

This clonotype was seen ten or more times. CDR3 residues: CATSRDRRSEAFF. CDR3 nucleotide sequence: TGTGCCACCAGCAGAGATCGCAGGTCTGAAGCTTTCTTT. The V gene is TRBV15, the J gene TRBJ1-1; D remains unclear. V was clipped by 0 bases and J by 6 bases, with 8 bases between them. CDR3 length: 13 amino acids. The germline V gene has CDR1 LNHNV and CDR2 YYDKDF (reference sequence).

This clonotype was counted at least ten times. The gene calls are TRBV12-3 or TRBV12-4 and TRBJ2-2; tentative D call: TRBD1 (6 bases). Trimming left V 2 bases short and J 2 bases short, with 12 bases between. The CDR3 runs 16 residues. CDR3 nucleotide sequence: TGTGCCAGCAGTTTACCTCAGGGGCCCAACACCGGGGAGCTGTTTTTT. Its translation: CASSLPQGPNTGELFF.

This clonotype was recorded many times. The V call is TRBV13, the J call TRBJ2-2, with TRBD1 as a possible D gene (5 bases). V was trimmed by 7 bases and J by 4 bases, leaving 13 bases between them. CDR1 and CDR2 (germline): PRHDT, FYEKMQ (reference sequence). The CDR3 length is 14 residues. CDR3 amino acids: CASIQGLSTGELFF. The CDR3 DNA follows: TGTGCCAGCATTCAGGGATTGAGCACCGGGGAGCTGTTTTTT.

This clonotype has ten or more counts. The genes are TRBV12-5 and TRBJ2-1, with D perhaps matching TRBD1 (5 bases). Trimming took off 1 base at V and 1 base at J, with 8 bases between the two ends. CDR3 length: 15 amino acids. Germline V CDR1 and CDR2: LGHNT, FRNRAP. As DNA, the CDR3 is TGTGCTAGTGGTTTGGGTGCAGGGTCCTACAATGAGCAGTTCTTC. Encoded protein: CASGLGAGSYNEQFF.

The sample holds many counts of this clonotype. The CDR3 coding sequence is TGTGCCAGCAGCTTAGGGTCGGGGGCCGGCTATGGCTACACCTTC. Its translation: CASSLGSGAGYGYTF. The chain is built from TRBV7-2 and TRBJ1-2; TRBD1 might be the D (6 bases). The CDR3 runs to 15 residues. The V and J ends lost 1 base and 4 bases respectively, with 13 bases between them. CDR1 and CDR2 from the germline V gene are SGHTA and FQGNSA.

This clonotype was seen a few times. V gene TRBV2 combines with J gene TRBJ1-2; D might be TRBD1 (5 bases). There are 14 residues in the CDR3. Germline assignment: CDR1 SNHLY and CDR2 FYNNEI. The V end was cut by 8 bases, the J end by 4 bases, with 17 bases between. The CDR3 nucleotides are TGTGCCAGCCGACTCGCCAGGGCAGGCTATGGCTACACCTTC. Translation gives CASRLARAGYGYTF. Full variable domain (remainder filled in from reference TRBV2 and TRBJ1-2): EPEVTQTPSHQVTQMGQEVILRCVPISNHLYFYWYRQILGQKVEFLVSFYNNEISEKSEIFDDQFSVERPDGSNFTLKIRSTKLEDSAMYFCASRLARAGYGYTFGSGTRLTVV.

This clonotype appeared many times. CDR3 residues: CASSPGTGLEQYV. The CDR3 DNA reads as TGTGCCAGCAGCCCCGGGACAGGGCTAGAGCAGTACGTC. The V gene is TRBV2, the J gene TRBJ2-7, with 9 positions matching TRBD1. Germline trimming cut 6 bases from V and 7 bases from J; bases unmatched to any gene: 7. From germline, CDR1 is SNHLY and CDR2 FYNNEI. The CDR3 covers 13 residues.

The sample holds many counts of this clonotype. This chain links TRBV29-1 with TRBJ1-2; no clear D. Germline loops: CDR1 SQVTM, CDR2 ANQGSEA. The CDR3 length is 10 residues. The germline V and J ends were trimmed by 5 bases and 2 bases, with 3 bases remaining between them. In nucleotides, the CDR3 is TGCAGCGTTTTCAACTATGGCTACACCTTC. Residues: CSVFNYGYTF.

This clonotype was detected ten times or more. The CDR3 DNA sequence: TGTGCCAGCCAAACGCAGGCATATCAGCCCCAGCATTTT. Residues: CASQTQAYQPQHF. The V and J genes are TRBV7-9 and TRBJ1-5; D is uncertain. The CDR3 loop spans 13 amino acids. Trimming took 8 bases from V and 5 from J, leaving 13 bases between them. Germline V gives CDR1 SEHNR, CDR2 FQNEAQ (reference sequence).

This clonotype was detected many times. V is TRBV6-1 and J is TRBJ2-2, with TRBD2 matching 7 bases. The germline CDR1 and CDR2 sequences are MNHNS and SASEGT. This CDR3 comprises 16 residues. V gave up 6 bases and J gave up 6 bases; unmatched junction bases: 13. The CDR3 DNA sequence: TGTGCCAGCAGCTCAGCTAGCGGCGGGTGGGCCGGGGAGCTGTTTTTT. This encodes CASSSASGGWAGELFF.

This clonotype was counted many times. The rearrangement uses TRBV5-6 and TRBJ2-5; D possibly corresponds to TRBD1 (6 bases). The CDR3 totals 13 residues. V was clipped by 0 bases and J by 5 bases, with 8 bases between them. CDR1 SGHDT and CDR2 YYEEEE come from the germline V gene. This CDR3 is CASSLAGDETQYF. The CDR3 coding sequence is TGTGCCAGCAGCTTGGCAGGGGATGAGACCCAGTACTTC. Using reference TRBV5-6 and TRBJ2-5 for the parts outside the CDR3, the full variable domain is DAGVTQSPTHLIKTRGQQVTLRCSPKSGHDTVSWYQQALGQGPQFIFQYYEEEERQRGNFPDRFSGHQFPNYSSELNVNALLLGDSALYLCASSLAGDETQYFGPGTRLLVL.

The sample holds many counts of this clonotype. This chain links TRBV25-1 with TRBJ1-2; unclear D gene. There are 14 residues in the CDR3. Germline assignment: CDR1 MGHDK and CDR2 SYGVNS. Trimming left V 2 bases short and J 1 base short, with 8 bases between. The CDR3 loop reads CASSEPQVNYGYTF. CDR3 DNA sequence: TGTGCCAGCAGTGAACCTCAGGTTAACTATGGCTACACCTTC.

The chain uses TRBV6-6 and TRBJ2-7; 7 positions agree with TRBD2. Germline CDR1 reads MNHNY; CDR2 reads SVGAGI (reference sequence). The CDR3 consists of 17 residues. Trimming at V came to 2 bases and at J to 5 bases, leaving 15 bases not matched to a gene. The CDR3 DNA follows: TGTGCCAGCAGTTACGGACCCTTTACGGGGGGTCGGGACGAGCAGTACGTC. Amino acid sequence: CASSYGPFTGGRDEQYV.

This clonotype was seen repeatedly, ten times or more. CDR3 region: CASSYGASYEQYV. The CDR3, as DNA: TGTGCCAGCAGTTACGGGGCCAGCTACGAGCAGTACGTC. The rearrangement links TRBV6-2 or TRBV6-3 to TRBJ2-7; D perhaps matches TRBD1 (5 bases). Trimming pared 2 bases from V and 3 bases from J, leaving 8 bases between. CDR3 size: 13 residues. Looked up from germline, CDR1 is MNHEY and CDR2 is SVGEGT.

This clonotype was seen ten or more times. This chain joins TRBV18 and TRBJ1-2, with a possible D match to TRBD1 (5 bases). Germline lookup yields CDR1 KGHSH and CDR2 LQKENI. This CDR3 has 16 residues. V shed 2 bases and J shed 1 base, with 14 bases lying between them. In DNA, the CDR3 is TGTGCCAGCTCACCAGGTCATGGGGGTCTTAACTATGGCTACACCTTC. Its translation: CASSPGHGGLNYGYTF.

This clonotype was found many times. The rearrangement uses TRBV6-2 or TRBV6-3 and TRBJ1-1, with D uncertain. Germline-derived CDR1 and CDR2 are MNHEY and SVGEGT. This CDR3 region has 12 residues. The V and J ends lost 6 bases and 1 base respectively, with 6 bases between them. The CDR3 bases are TGTGCCAGCAGAGACCCGAACACTGAAGCTTTCTTT. Its protein product is CASRDPNTEAFF.

This clonotype was detected many times. The chain recombines TRBV4-1 with TRBJ1-1, with D tentatively TRBD1 (6 bases). CDR1 is MGHRA, CDR2 YSYEKL, per germline. The V end was cut by 4 bases, the J end by 1 base, with 19 bases between. The CDR3 covers 17 residues. The CDR3 here is CASSRSGQKLGNTEAFF. The CDR3 nucleotides read TGCGCCAGCAGCCGCTCAGGACAGAAACTGGGGAACACTGAAGCTTTCTTT.

This clonotype was counted ten times or more. The rearrangement uses TRBV20-1 and TRBJ1-5; D unclear. CDR1 and CDR2 (germline): DFQATT, SNEGSKA (reference sequence). The CDR3 sequence is 14 residues long. V was pared by 7 bases and J by 0 bases, with 13 bases between. CDR3 nucleotides: TGCAGTGTCCCGGAGGGATATAGCAATCAGCCCCAGCATTTT. This codes for CSVPEGYSNQPQHF.

This clonotype was counted at least ten times. V and J are TRBV5-5 and TRBJ1-2; 7 bases map to TRBD1. The V and J ends lost 4 bases and 1 base, in that order; junction bases with no gene match: 13. CDR3 length: 17 amino acids. From germline, CDR1 is SGHKS and CDR2 YYEKEE (reference sequence). This chain's CDR3 is CASSSRDRVFNNYGYTF. The DNA of the CDR3 is TGTGCCAGCAGCAGCCGGGACAGAGTTTTTAATAACTATGGCTACACCTTC.

This clonotype was picked up many times. This chain uses TRBV9 with TRBJ1-2, with D perhaps matching TRBD1 (5 bases). This CDR3 has 16 amino acids. The V end lost 4 bases, the J end lost 4 bases, and 20 bases lay between the germline ends. Germline V lookup: CDR1 SGDLS, CDR2 YYNGEE. The CDR3 sequence: CASSTDGTTKAYGYTF. The DNA of the CDR3 is TGTGCCAGCAGCACAGACGGGACTACAAAAGCCTATGGCTACACCTTC.

The chain has TRBV7-9 and TRBJ2-3, with 10 bases identical to TRBD2. CDR3 length: 15 residues. Germline V gene lookup returns CDR1 SEHNR and CDR2 FQNEAQ (reference sequence). The J segment lost 6 bases and the V segment lost 8 bases, leaving 11 bases of the junction unmatched. The CDR3 spells CASGRTSGGSDTQYF. DNA for the CDR3: TGTGCCAGCGGGAGGACTAGCGGTGGGAGTGATACGCAGTATTTT.